This record concerns one T cell receptor (beta chain) sequence. Several immunoSEQ plates held equal portions of the genomic DNA taken from each subset. The assay was immunoSEQ multiplex PCR, and TCRdb's table has in-frame clones only and misses some. The sample lists millions of clones, about 95% seen once, with around 1.1% in the top ten. It was CD45RO-negative cells, positively selected for CCR7, that made up naive CD8 cells, with terminally differentiated effector memory CD45RA+ cells excluded. Germline V gene data show CDR1 as SGHRS and CDR2 as YFSETQ. The CDR3 runs to 18 residues. V was clipped by 4 bases and J by 8 bases; unmatched bases: 19. The data are from a study of shared clonotypes between healthy human individuals. About the research overall: Per donor, CD8 memory used one plate, CD8 naive used two, CD4 memory used three and CD4 naive used three.

Sequencing used naive CD8+ T cells sorted from blood. This clonotype was sampled from a man aged 18 to 29 in good health. This chain links TRBV5-1 with TRBJ2-1; TRBD2 agrees at 9 bases. The CDR3, as DNA: TGCGCCAGCAGCCCTTTTGCTAGCGGGATGGTACTAGCTGATGAGCAGTTCTTC. Encoded protein: CASSPFASGMVLADEQFF.